This T cell receptor beta chain appears in the sequencing data of a study of T cells after posttransplantation cyclophosphamide. This clone was seen at least ten times. Antigen: not known. Other DNA sequences within the sample encode an identical CDR3. Clones were sequenced by immunoSEQ multiplex PCR, and TCRdb holds only the in-frame ones, with some missing. The data list over 10,000 clones, none observed once; 26% falls to the top ten. Whole-study findings and limits: Recipient CMV seropositivity and CMV reactivation strongly tracked TRB clonality. Later blood repertoires were often dominated by clones from the donor CD8+ memory compartment.

Cyclophosphamide on days +3 and +4 followed busulfan-fludarabine conditioning and a marrow graft. Germline values: CDR1 MNHEY, CDR2 SVGAGI. This CDR3 has 13 residues. V lost 2 bases to trimming and J lost 4 bases, with 6 bases between them. This chain connects TRBV6-5 to TRBJ1-5; D is unclear. The starting material was PBMCs, obtained after allogeneic stem cell transplant with posttransplant cyclophosphamide. This clonotype was sampled from a female patient aged 40-49 years who received an allogeneic stem cell transplant from an unrelated donor, was CMV-positive, and had acute GVHD only. The T cells may come from the graft donor. CDR3 loop: CASSYHVNQPQHF. The CDR3 DNA is TGTGCCAGCAGTTACCATGTTAATCAGCCCCAGCATTTT.